This T cell receptor (beta chain) emerged from a study of cytomegalovirus exposure and HLA in healthy donors. Findings and limits, study-wide: Within an earlier analysis, most TCR beta V segments proved productive either about 87% or about 30% of the time. Usually a TCR sequence was rare, but some public TCRs were found in many donors.

Worth noting for this clone: What it recognizes is unknown.

Use of 60 Vbeta and 13 Jbeta primers characterized the PCR. Libraries were prepared by immunoSEQ multiplex PCR; TCRdb keeps only in-frame clonotypes and omits some of them. The sample lists approximately 170,000 clones; approximately 81% were seen once. This clonotype was sampled from a man aged 50 to 60 in good health and CMV-seropositive. What was sequenced was PBMCs.

CDR3 loop: CASSFDSLSTLNEQFF. CDR3 sequence (DNA): TGCGCCAGCAGCTTCGACTCTCTAAGTACATTGAATGAGCAGTTCTTC. The gene calls are TRBV5-1 and TRBJ2-1; D gene uncertain. The CDR3 loop spans 16 amino acids. CDR1 and CDR2 from the germline V gene are SGHRS and YFSETQ. The germline V and J ends were trimmed by 2 bases and 7 bases, with 19 bases remaining between them.